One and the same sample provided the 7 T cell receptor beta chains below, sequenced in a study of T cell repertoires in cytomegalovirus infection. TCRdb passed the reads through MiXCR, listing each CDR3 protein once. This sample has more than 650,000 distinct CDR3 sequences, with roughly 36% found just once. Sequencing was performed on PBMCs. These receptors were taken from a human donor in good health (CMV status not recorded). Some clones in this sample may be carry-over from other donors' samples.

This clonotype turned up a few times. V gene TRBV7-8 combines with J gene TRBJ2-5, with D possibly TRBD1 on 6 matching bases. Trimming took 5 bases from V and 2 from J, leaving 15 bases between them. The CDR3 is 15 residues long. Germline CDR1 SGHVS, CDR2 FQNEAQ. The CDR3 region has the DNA TGTGCCAGCAGCGCCGGGGACATGGGACAAGAGACCCAGTACTTC. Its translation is CASSAGDMGQETQYF.

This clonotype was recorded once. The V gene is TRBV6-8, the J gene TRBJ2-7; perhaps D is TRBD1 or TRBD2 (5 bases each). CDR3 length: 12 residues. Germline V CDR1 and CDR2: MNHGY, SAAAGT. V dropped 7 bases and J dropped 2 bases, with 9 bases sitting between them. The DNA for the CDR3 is TGTGCCAGCACGGGGCGCCCCTACGAGCAGTACTTC. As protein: CASTGRPYEQYF.

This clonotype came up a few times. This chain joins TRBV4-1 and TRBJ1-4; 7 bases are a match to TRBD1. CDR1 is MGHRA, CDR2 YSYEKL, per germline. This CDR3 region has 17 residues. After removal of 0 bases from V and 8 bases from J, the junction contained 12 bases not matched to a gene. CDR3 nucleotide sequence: TGCGCCAGCAGCCAAGATTCAGGGGGAGGGCGGGGCGAAAAACTGTTTTTT. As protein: CASSQDSGGGRGEKLFF.

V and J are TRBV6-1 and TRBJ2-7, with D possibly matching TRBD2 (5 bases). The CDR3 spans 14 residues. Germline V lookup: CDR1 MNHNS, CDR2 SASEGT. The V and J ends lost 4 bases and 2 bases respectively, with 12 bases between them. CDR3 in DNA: TGTGCCAGCAGTGTTTCGACTAAAGCCTACGAGCAGTACTTC. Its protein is CASSVSTKAYEQYF.

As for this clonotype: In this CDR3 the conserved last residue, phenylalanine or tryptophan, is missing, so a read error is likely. Here the CDR3 reads CASTPGGNYEQYL. CDR3 bases: TGTGCCAGCACTCCGGGAGGAAACTACGAGCAGTACTTA. The V gene is TRBV7-6, the J gene TRBJ2-7; 7 positions match TRBD2. Losses at the gene ends were 7 bases for V and 3 bases for J; bases not matched to a gene: 6. The CDR3 loop spans 13 amino acids. Germline loops: CDR1 SGHVS, CDR2 FNYEAQ.

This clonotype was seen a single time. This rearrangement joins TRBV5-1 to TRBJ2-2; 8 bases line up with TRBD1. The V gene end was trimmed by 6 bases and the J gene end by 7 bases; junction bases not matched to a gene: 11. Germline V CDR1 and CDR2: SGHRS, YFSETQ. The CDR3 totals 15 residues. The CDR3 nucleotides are TGCGCCAGCAACGAGGACAGGGTAAAGCTCGGGGAGCTGTTTTTT. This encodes CASNEDRVKLGELFF.

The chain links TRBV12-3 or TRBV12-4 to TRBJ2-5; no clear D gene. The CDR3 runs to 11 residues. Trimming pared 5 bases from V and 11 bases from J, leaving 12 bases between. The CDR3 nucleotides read TGTGCCAGCAGTCCACACTCTGATCAGTACTTC. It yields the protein CASSPHSDQYF.